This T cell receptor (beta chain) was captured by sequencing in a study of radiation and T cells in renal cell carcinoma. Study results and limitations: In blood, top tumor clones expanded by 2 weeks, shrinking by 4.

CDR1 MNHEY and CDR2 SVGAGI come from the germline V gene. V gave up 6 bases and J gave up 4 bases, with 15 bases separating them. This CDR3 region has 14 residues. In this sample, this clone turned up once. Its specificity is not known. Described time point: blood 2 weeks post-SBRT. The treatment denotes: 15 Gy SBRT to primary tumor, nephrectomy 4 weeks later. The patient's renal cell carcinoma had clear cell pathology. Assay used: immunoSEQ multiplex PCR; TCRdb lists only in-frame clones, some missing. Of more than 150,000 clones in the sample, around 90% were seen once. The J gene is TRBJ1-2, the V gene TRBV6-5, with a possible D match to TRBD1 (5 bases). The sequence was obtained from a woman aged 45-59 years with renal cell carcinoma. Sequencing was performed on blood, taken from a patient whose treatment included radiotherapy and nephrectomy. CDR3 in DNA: TGTGCCAGCAGGCAACAAGGGACCAGCTATGGCTACACCTTC. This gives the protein CASRQQGTSYGYTF.